This record looks at one T cell receptor beta chain sequence and its context. It lacks a known antigen. No qualities accompany the bases; no much larger clone lies one base away. This specimen comes from a study of blood T cell repertoires in COVID-19 (dated by TCRdb to about 2020). For the wider study: Collaborator samples came from the United States, Italy and Spain and covered acute and convalescent phases of COVID-19. The prospective study material was composed of cDNA or gDNA derived from T cells, B-cell-depleted T cells, or PBMCs. Subjects who had been exposed to COVID-19, were actively infected with it, or had recovered from it provided the deeply sampled blood TCRbeta repertoires that made up the dataset. A freely available public database, intended as a resource for researchers studying the immune response to SARS-CoV-2, is where the repertoires were released. The samples were drawn from two sources: the first 160 participants of the ongoing ImmuneRACE study, and 950 to 1,500 subjects contributed by 6 global collaborators. Nearly every sample came with metadata listing a de-identified subject ID, COVID-19 status, age in years and sex. Where HLA class I and class II types were available, the types were taken from metadata supplied by the sample provider, not from assay-based typing.

Beyond this particular receptor, the publication reports: Clinical and demographic metadata were provided uncurated, with the amount varying by source and participant.

The immunoSEQ Assay, a bias-controlled multiplex PCR, was used to amplify TCRbeta CDR3 regions from genomic DNA. The original pipeline was this. Within the assay, amplification of reference gene primers was used to estimate how many nucleated cells each sample contained. Sequence reads were collapsed and filtered to measure the absolute abundance of every unique TCRbeta CDR3 rearrangement. Productive Simpson clonality was computed per sample as the square root of Simpson's diversity index over productive rearrangements. TCRdb provides this immuneACCESS table in a form limited to in-frame rearrangements. Some clones are lacking; in checked studies, under half of them reflect an unresolved V gene, and why the rest are absent is not known. V, J and clone size are those of that table, while D and trimming were read from the DNA. In this sample the table shows 350,000 to 550,000 clones, around nine tenths of which occur a single time. Nearly 2% of the sample is in the top ten clones.

The CDR3, cysteine through phenylalanine, is 14 amino acids long. Only the CDR3 portion is preserved as DNA: 42 bases, with reading frame beginning at the first base. Compared with germline, V lacks 5 bases and J lacks 4 bases; bases without a gene match: 2. CDR1 and CDR2 were assigned from the germline V gene (reference sequence) as MNHEY and SMNVEV. Participants in the prospective study were enrolled through a virtual design, were aged about 18 to 100 years, and lived in roughly 26 United States geographic areas. Cohort assignment in the prospective study relied on participant-reported clinical history from a screening survey and a study questionnaire. In the prospective study, mobile phlebotomists collected whole blood, serum and a nasopharyngeal or oropharyngeal swab from each participant. Participants in the prospective study had the option to provide additional blood draws and questionnaires over a roughly 2-month period. Before DNA extraction, prospective study blood samples were shipped either frozen or at room temperature.

Recombination connected TRBV27 to TRBJ1-6, with 7 central nucleotides matching TRBD1. Sequences were obtained from PBMCs or T cells enriched from blood (not recorded which). This sequence was found in a woman between 18 and 30 years old with acute COVID-19. The CDR3 reads as follows: CASSPGQYNSPLHF. The nucleotide sequence is TGTGCCAGCAGTCCGGGACAGTATAATTCACCCCTCCACTTT.